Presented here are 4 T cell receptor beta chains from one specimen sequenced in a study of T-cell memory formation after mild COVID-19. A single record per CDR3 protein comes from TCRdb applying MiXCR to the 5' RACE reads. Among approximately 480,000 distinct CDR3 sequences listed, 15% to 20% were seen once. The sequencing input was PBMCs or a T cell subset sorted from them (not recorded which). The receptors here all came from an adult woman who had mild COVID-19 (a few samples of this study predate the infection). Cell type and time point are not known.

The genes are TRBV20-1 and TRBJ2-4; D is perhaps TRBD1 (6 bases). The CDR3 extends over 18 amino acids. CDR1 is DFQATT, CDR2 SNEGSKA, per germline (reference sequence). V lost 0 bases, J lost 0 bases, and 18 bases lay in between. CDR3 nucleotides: TGCAGTGCTAGAGAACAGGGAACGGGCCTCAGAGCCAAAAACATTCAGTACTTC. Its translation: CSAREQGTGLRAKNIQYF.

The chain's CDR3 is CATSRDNPTRGTEAFF. The CDR3 nucleotides read TGTGCCACCAGCAGAGATAACCCTACTCGGGGAACTGAAGCTTTCTTT. The chain is built from TRBV15 and TRBJ1-1; D gene unclear. Trimming stripped 0 bases from V and 5 bases from J, with 16 bases between. CDR1 LNHNV and CDR2 YYDKDF come from the germline V gene (reference sequence). The CDR3 length is 16 residues.

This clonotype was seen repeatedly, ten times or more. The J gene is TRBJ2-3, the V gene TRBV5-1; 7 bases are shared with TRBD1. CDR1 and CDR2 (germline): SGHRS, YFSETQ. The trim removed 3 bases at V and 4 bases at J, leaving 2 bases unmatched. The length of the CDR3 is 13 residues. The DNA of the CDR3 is TGCGCCAGCAGCTCTCAGGGGGCAGATACGCAGTATTTT. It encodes CASSSQGADTQYF.

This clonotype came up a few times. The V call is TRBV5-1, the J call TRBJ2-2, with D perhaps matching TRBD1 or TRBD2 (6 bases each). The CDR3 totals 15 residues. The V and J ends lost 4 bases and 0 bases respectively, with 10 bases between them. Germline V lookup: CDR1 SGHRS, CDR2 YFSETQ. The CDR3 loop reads CASSPGAANTGELFF. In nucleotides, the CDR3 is TGCGCCAGCAGCCCGGGGGCGGCGAACACCGGGGAGCTGTTTTTT.